The 13 T cell receptor beta chains below all came from one sample that was sequenced in a study of cytomegalovirus exposure and HLA in healthy donors. Vbeta (60) and Jbeta (13) primers were used in the PCR. Using immunoSEQ multiplex PCR, the repertoire was profiled, and TCRdb retains in-frame clones only, with some absent. Seen here are some 150,000 clones, 65% to 85% observed once, and the top ten hold around 7.7%. Sequenced sample: PBMCs. The receptors shown here come from a woman in her 30s in good health and CMV-seropositive.

This clone was detected only once. J is TRBJ1-5 and V is TRBV6-1; no reliable D call. The CDR3 extends over 13 amino acids. Per the germline V gene, CDR1 is MNHNS and CDR2 is SASEGT. V lost 7 bases to trimming and J lost 2 bases, with 9 bases between them. This CDR3 reads CASKALGNQPQHF. Written as DNA, the CDR3 is TGTGCCAGCAAAGCCTTAGGCAATCAGCCCCAGCATTTT.

CDR3 DNA sequence: TGTGCCAGCAGCTTGGGGGGCGGGGTCAGCTCCTACGAGCAGTACTTC. This codes for CASSLGGGVSSYEQYF. The chain employs TRBV5-4 and TRBJ2-5; TRBD2 might be the D (6 bases). The J call is uncertain, as TRBJ2-7 better fits the DNA end. CDR1 is SGHNT, CDR2 YYREEE, per germline (reference sequence). This CDR3 has 16 amino acids.

The rearrangement links TRBV11-1 to TRBJ2-7; maybe TRBD2 (5 bases). The CDR3 spans 18 residues. Germline assignment: CDR1 SGHAT and CDR2 FQDESV (reference sequence). V lost 0 bases to trimming and J lost 3 bases, with 21 bases between them. CDR3 region: CASSLALTSPGRNYEQYF. Written as DNA, the CDR3 is TGTGCCAGCAGCTTAGCCCTCACTTCCCCGGGGAGAAACTACGAGCAGTACTTC.

A few counts support this clone. The rearrangement uses TRBV7-2 and TRBJ2-2; D is ambiguous. With 5 bases removed from V and 4 bases from J, the gap between germline ends came to 8 bases. Germline V lookup: CDR1 SGHTA, CDR2 FQGNSA. The CDR3 contains 13 residues. The CDR3, as DNA: TGTGCCAGCAGCGCGGAAGCCACCGGGGAGCTGTTTTTT. Amino acids: CASSAEATGELFF.

This clone was seen a few times. This sequence joins TRBV11-2 and TRBJ2-1; 9 bases match TRBD2. The CDR3 is 14 amino acids. J gave up 13 bases and V 5 bases, and 12 bases lay outside the gene matches. Germline V CDR1 and CDR2: SGHAT, FQNNGV. The CDR3: CASSDSGTSFLQFF. CDR3 bases: TGTGCCAGCAGCGACTCCGGGACTAGCTTTCTACAGTTCTTC.

The genes are TRBV21-1 and TRBJ1-6; TRBD1 reflects the table's D call only, with no check against the DNA. TRBV21-1 is a known pseudogene. The CDR3 extends over 16 amino acids. DNA of the CDR3: TGTGCCAGCAGCAAATGGGGGACAGGGTTTAATTCACCCCTCCACTTT. Residues: CASSKWGTGFNSPLHF.

The chain recombines TRBV7-9 with TRBJ2-3; D is perhaps TRBD1 (5 bases). Per the germline V gene, CDR1 is SEHNR and CDR2 is FQNEAQ (reference sequence). V lost 4 bases and J lost 4, with 12 bases in between. The CDR3 spans 14 residues. The DNA for the CDR3 is TGTGCCAGCAGCTCTTCGACAGTCCCAGATACGCAGTATTTT. It specifies CASSSSTVPDTQYF.

The chain carries TRBV5-1 and TRBJ2-3, with a weak D call TRBD1 (6 bases). Germline loops: CDR1 SGHRS, CDR2 YFSETQ. CDR3 length equals 17 residues. V lost 2 bases and J 0 bases, leaving 16 bases between the germline ends. The CDR3 coding sequence is TGCGCCAGCAGCTTTCGGGCGACAGGCCAAAGCACAGATACGCAGTATTTT. It yields the protein CASSFRATGQSTDTQYF.

This clone was seen only a few times. The chain is built from TRBV7-2 and TRBJ2-2; D is undetermined. The ends were cut back, 0 bases at V and 4 bases at J, with 6 bases in the middle. Looked up from germline, CDR1 is SGHTA and CDR2 is FQGNSA. CDR3 size: 14 residues. The chain's CDR3 is CASSLAPGTGELFF. The CDR3 bases are TGTGCCAGCAGCTTAGCACCCGGCACCGGGGAGCTGTTTTTT. The full variable domain, completed using reference TRBV7-2 and TRBJ2-2, is GAGVSQSPSNKVTEKGKDVELRCDPISGHTALYWYRQSLGQGLEFLIYFQGNSAPDKSGLPSDRFSAERTGGSVSTLTIQRTQQEDSAVYLCASSLAPGTGELFFGEGSRLTVL.

The genes are TRBV10-3 and TRBJ2-7; TRBD1 matches at 7 bases. Germline values: CDR1 ENHRY, CDR2 SYGVKD. The CDR3 totals 14 residues. J was trimmed by 2 bases and V by 6 bases; bases with no gene match: 7. The CDR3 bases are TGTGCCATCAGGAGAGGGGGCGAGGCCTACGAGCAGTACTTC. Encoded protein: CAIRRGGEAYEQYF.

This clone has a handful of counts. The V gene is TRBV5-6, the J gene TRBJ1-4, with D uncertain. From germline, CDR1 is SGHDT and CDR2 YYEEEE. The CDR3 is 12 residues long. With 1 base removed from V and 10 bases from J, the gap between germline ends came to 8 bases. DNA of the CDR3: TGTGCCAGCAGCTTGTGGTCGGGAAAACTGTTTTTT. Residues: CASSLWSGKLFF.

About this clone itself: Other DNA sequences in this sample translate to the same CDR3. The chain combines TRBV7-3 with TRBJ2-7; TRBD1 aligns across 8 bases. Germline V gives CDR1 SGHTA, CDR2 FQGTGA. V gave up 3 bases and J gave up 4 bases; unmatched junction bases: 5. This CDR3 contains 14 residues. The CDR3 protein is CASSLGTGPYEQYF. In DNA form, the CDR3 reads TGTGCCAGCAGCTTGGGGACAGGACCTTACGAGCAGTACTTC.

This chain connects TRBV6-5 to TRBJ1-2, with a possible D match to TRBD1 (6 bases). Between the trimmed V and J ends, which lost 0 bases and 6 bases, there was a span of 11 bases. Germline CDR1 and CDR2: MNHEY and SVGAGI. The CDR3 totals 14 residues. The CDR3 reads CASSYSQGTNGYTF. In DNA, the CDR3 is TGTGCCAGCAGTTACTCCCAGGGGACTAATGGCTACACCTTC.